The text below deals with one T cell receptor beta chain. The antigen is undetermined. The sample belongs to a study of T cell responses to AZD1222 COVID-19 vaccine. Assay used: immunoSEQ multiplex PCR; TCRdb lists only in-frame clones, some missing. The top ten hold roughly 0.5% of the sample, which has 250,000 to 300,000 clones, almost 95% seen once. Study conclusions and caveats: Repertoire collection took place solely once the T cell response had peaked. Donors in the cohort were predominantly white British and more often female, and clonal diversity was possibly underestimated.

Pooled samples include second doses given at about 4 or 12 weeks. Sequenced here: peripheral blood, sampled 28 days after the second AZD1222 dose. The TCR was taken from an adult who received the AZD1222 COVID-19 vaccine.

CDR3 nucleotide sequence: TGTGCCAGCAGTCTAGCCACAGATACGCAGTATTTT. Encoded protein: CASSLATDTQYF. This chain joins TRBV2 and TRBJ2-3; a possible D gene is TRBD2 (5 bases). CDR1 is SNHLY, CDR2 FYNNEI, per germline. V lost 5 bases and J 2 bases, leaving 5 bases between the germline ends. CDR3 length: 12 amino acids.